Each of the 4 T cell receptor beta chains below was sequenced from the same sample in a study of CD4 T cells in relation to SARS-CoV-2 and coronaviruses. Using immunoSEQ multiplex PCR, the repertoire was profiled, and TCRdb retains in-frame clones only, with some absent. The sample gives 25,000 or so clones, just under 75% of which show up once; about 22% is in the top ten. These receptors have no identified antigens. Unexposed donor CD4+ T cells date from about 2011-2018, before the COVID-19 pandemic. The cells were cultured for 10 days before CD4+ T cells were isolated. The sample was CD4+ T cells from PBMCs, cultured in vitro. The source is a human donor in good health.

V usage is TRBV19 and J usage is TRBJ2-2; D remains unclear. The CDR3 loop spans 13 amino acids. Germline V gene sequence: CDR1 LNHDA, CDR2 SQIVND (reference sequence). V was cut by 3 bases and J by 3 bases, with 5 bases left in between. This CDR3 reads CASSIGYTGELFF. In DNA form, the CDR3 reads TGTGCCAGTAGTATTGGATACACCGGGGAGCTGTTTTTT.

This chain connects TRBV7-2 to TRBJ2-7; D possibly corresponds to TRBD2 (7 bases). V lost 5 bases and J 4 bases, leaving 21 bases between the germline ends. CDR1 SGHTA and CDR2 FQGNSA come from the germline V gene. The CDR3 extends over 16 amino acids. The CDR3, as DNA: TGTGCCAGCAGCCCCGGGATGGGGGGGGCCGGGTACGAGCAGTACTTC. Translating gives CASSPGMGGAGYEQYF.

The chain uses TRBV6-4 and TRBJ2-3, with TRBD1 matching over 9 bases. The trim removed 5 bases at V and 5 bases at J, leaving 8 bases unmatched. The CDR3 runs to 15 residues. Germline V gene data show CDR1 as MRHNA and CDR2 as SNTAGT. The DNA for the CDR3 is TGTGCCAGCAGTCCCAGTGGGACAGGGCAAGATACGCAGTATTTT. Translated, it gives CASSPSGTGQDTQYF.

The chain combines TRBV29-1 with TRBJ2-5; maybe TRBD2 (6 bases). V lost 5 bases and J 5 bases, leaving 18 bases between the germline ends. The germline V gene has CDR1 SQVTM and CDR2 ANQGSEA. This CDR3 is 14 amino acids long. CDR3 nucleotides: TGCAGCGTTCGGAGGGACGCCGGCGGGGAGACCCAGTACTTC. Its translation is CSVRRDAGGETQYF.